This T cell receptor (beta chain) is drawn from a study of graft-versus-host responses after intestinal transplantation. In the study overall: Each of the recipients got a multivisceral, liver-intestinal, or isolated intestinal transplant. All of the recipients had induction that used anti-thymocyte globulin, then tacrolimus and steroids for approximately 3 years.

As concerns this clone: Its matching antigen is unknown.

The V end was cut by 3 bases, the J end by 0 bases, with 10 bases between. CDR3 length: 15 amino acids. Germline CDR1 is MNHEY and CDR2 is SMNVEV (reference sequence). Whole-study findings and limits: Allograft graft-versus-host to host-versus-graft clonal ratios ran high in patients with graft-donor T cell macrochimerism.

Assay: immunoSEQ multiplex PCR; the TCRdb copy retains only in-frame clones and omits some. The data show about 20,000 clones, around 95% seen once. Sequencing used PBMCs, obtained 23 days after intestinal transplant. The clonotype was recovered from a human patient who received an intestinal transplant, so some T cells may come from the graft donor. The chain recombines TRBV27 with TRBJ2-3; TRBD2 is a possible D gene (6 bases). CDR3 DNA sequence: TGTGCCAGCAGTTTGCGGGGACGAAGCACAGATACGCAGTATTTT. The encoded protein is CASSLRGRSTDTQYF.